This record concerns one T cell receptor (beta chain) sequence. Its specific antigen is unknown. Base-call qualities are not available, and no considerably larger clone is one nucleotide away. At the DNA level, this CDR3 is encoded by other sequences in the same sample as well. To prepare the library, the immunoSEQ multiplex PCR assay was applied. For the multiplex PCR, a mixture combining 60 forward primers for TCR Vbeta segments and 13 reverse primers for TCR Jbeta segments was used. The CDR3 region of rearranged TCR beta genes was amplified from genomic DNA by a multiplex PCR assay. Amplified TCR beta libraries were sequenced as 87-base-pair reads on the Illumina HiSeq System. As for the original processing: Across the 600 to 700 repertoires, a later analysis counted tens of millions of unique TCR beta chains, some 11 million of which were shared by at least two donors. Raw reads were error-corrected and collapsed into unique sequences with a nearest-neighbor algorithm that merged closely related sequences to remove PCR and sequencing errors. Alignment of CDR3 sequences to IMGT reference sequences was used to assign V, D and J gene segments. For a sequence to be retained, a match of at least six nucleotides to both a V gene segment and a J gene segment was required. A rearrangement counted as productive if the CDR3 had no stop codons and remained in frame with V and J, and every other rearrangement counted as non-productive. CDR3 was defined according to IMGT convention as the region running from the second conserved V-encoded cysteine to the conserved J-encoded phenylalanine. In an earlier analysis of 500 to 650 of the donors, sequences lacking an unambiguous match to a single V gene segment were excluded. An earlier analysis of a few hundred of the donors called V segments functional above 56.7% productive rearrangements and segregating when the between-donor standard deviation exceeded 5%. A statistical classification framework was built to diagnose cytomegalovirus status from the catalog of TCR beta chain sequences. V and J gene assignment, in a later analysis, came from comparing TCR nucleotide sequences with IMGT/GENE-DB human TR gene sequences. A later analysis assigned CDR3 sequences and most-parsimonious VDJ recombination scenarios with the TCRdist pipeline. In a later analysis, each TCR beta chain was defined by its CDR3 amino acid sequence together with its V-gene family, and reads lacking a unique V-gene family were excluded. To address suspected cross-contamination and a sequencing artifact, a later analysis removed roughly 580 highly shared, low-generation-probability nucleotide sequences. For each public chain, a later analysis derived a clonal expansion index from normalized ranks of inferred template counts within each repertoire. In a later analysis, generation probabilities were computed with a VDJ recombination model fitted to out-of-frame rearrangements, and the resulting probabilities were checked against IGoR. A later analysis scored TCR-TCR, TCR-HLA and TCR-CMV co-occurrence with hypergeometric tests, applying a repertoire-size bias correction to TCR pairs. To estimate false discovery rates, a later analysis permuted the HLA or CMV assignments 20 times. In a later analysis, co-occurring TCRs were grouped using DBSCAN, and TCRdist sequence similarity was added for clustering within HLA-allele-positive subsets. Repertoires with fewer than 30,000 or more than 120,000 public chains, plus five repertoires with anomalous nucleotide sharing, were excluded from co-occurrence clustering. TCRdb re-hosts the immuneACCESS table, in-frame sequences only. Its copies lack some clones; in the studies checked, an unresolved V gene accounts for under half of them, and the cause for the rest is not known. The V and J calls and clone size come from that table; D and trimming were worked out from the DNA. The sample has under 200,000 clones on record, approximately 11% of them singletons. The leading ten clones occupy approximately 7.8% of the sample.

The entry originates in a study of cytomegalovirus exposure and HLA in healthy donors (dated by TCRdb to the late 2010s). Turning to the overall study: According to an earlier analysis of 587 of the donors, some 180 million T cells yielded over 90 million unique TCR beta sequences and around 280 Gb of sequence data. Approximately 300 gigabases of sequencing data and 91 million or so unique TCR sequences made up an early release that covered nearly 650 HLA-typed donors. Of the roughly 390 genotyped donors, less than 85% were placed in the genetic ancestry cluster associated with self-reported Caucasian donors. The aim of the study was to test whether cataloging public T cell receptors could identify signatures of past pathogen exposure. Using immunosequencing, the study profiled T cell repertoires from 550 to 750 subjects and related those repertoires to cytomegalovirus serostatus. A separate validation cohort of 100 to 150 different subjects was used in addition to the roughly 700-subject first cohort. To predict cytomegalovirus infection status, the study combined high-throughput TCR immunosequencing, statistical association of individual TCRs with disease status, and machine learning. In a later analysis, previously published TCR beta repertoires from 666 donors were re-analyzed and high-resolution HLA genotyping was added so that TCR occurrence patterns could be studied. Rather than using new phenotypic data, the later analysis identified candidate immune exposures from TCR beta sequences and from how often those sequences occurred across donors. An earlier analysis of 587 of the donors used high-throughput TCR beta sequencing to judge whether each TCR beta V gene segment behaved as functional or pseudogenic. Donor age, sex, ethnicity and CMV serostatus were collected together with the repertoire data. A later genetic analysis used genome-wide SNP genotypes for about 65% of the 666 donors, treating that subset as a discovery cohort. All discovery cohort repertoires had been generated using a single sequencing platform. Both class I and class II loci were covered by HLA typing, at four-digit resolution. Typing coverage differed by locus: A, B, C, DRB1 and DQB1 were typed in about 629-640 donors, DQA1 in about 500, DPA1 in some 600, and DPB1 in 472. Several DR-DQ haplotypes were treated as single units for association and clustering because of strong linkage in the cohort. On average, 235,054 unique TCR beta nucleotide sequences were sequenced per donor among several hundred genotyped donors of the cohort, with approximately 18% of those sequences being non-productive.

Findings and caveats that apply to the study as a whole: The earlier analysis of approximately 560 of the donors excluded roughly 16 rarely observed V segments, including chromosome 9 orphons, because counts were too low. Across donors, most TCR sequences were observed very rarely, whereas some public TCRs were present in many individuals. The classifier was reported to diagnose cytomegalovirus status with high specificity and sensitivity in both the original and validation cohorts. In an earlier analysis of about 550 of the donors, most TCR beta V segments were observed in productive rearrangements about 90% or about 30% of the time, broadly matching IMGT annotations. In a later genetic analysis, fewer N-insertions in productive TCRs were reported among donors in an Asian-associated ancestry cluster than the approximately 710-donor mean. Because HLA typing was unavailable for some donors at each locus, only the typed subset was used in association tests. When HLA alleles, especially DR and DQ, strongly co-occurred, TCR associations were difficult to assign to individual alleles. In the study, 150 to 200 TCR beta chains were listed as associated with cytomegalovirus. A later analysis reported that several top co-occurrence clusters appeared linked to parvovirus B19, influenza, CMV and Epstein-Barr virus. A cluster of highly shared sequence variants was judged likely to represent a technical artifact of the sequencing pipeline. V-gene and J-gene trimming of TCR beta chains was associated with a missense DCLRE1C variant in a later genetic analysis, and the association was replicated in an independent cohort. In vitro tests confirmed that a few of the cytomegalovirus-associated TCR beta chains recognize cytomegalovirus antigens. Linkage disequilibrium might explain the correlated functional status among segregating V segments, but an unknown experimental factor could not be excluded. In a later analysis, some 18,000 TCR beta sequences were associated with specific HLA alleles at a false discovery rate of 0.05. A further reported finding was that TCR beta sequences accurately predicted the HLA-A and HLA-B alleles for most subjects in the first cohort. It was suggested by the authors that the approach could potentially be generalized to other disease states and immunological phenotypes. A later analysis found that TCR association rates varied across HLA loci, with DRB1 alleles showing the most associated TCRs and HLA-C alleles the fewest. Roughly uniform sequencing depth across donors was assumed in presence/absence analyses, although this assumption may not hold. Compared with equally common non-associated chains, HLA-associated TCR beta chains in a later analysis were more clonally expanded and had lower generation probabilities. The cohort was sequenced for TCR beta chains only, and without alpha or paired-chain data the features that could be detected were limited. According to a later analysis, most CMV-associated TCR beta chains appeared to be HLA-restricted, and the HLA associations seemed to be driven largely by CMV exposure. The only immune exposure information available for the cohort was CMV serostatus.

The cohort comprised fewer than 700 healthy bone marrow donors. At the time of sampling, all cohort members were nominally healthy, though unrecorded immune exposures were likely present. The donor tested CMV seropositive, placing the donor among the approximately 290 seropositive members of the cohort. Every donor gave a peripheral blood sample, and the peripheral blood mononuclear cells from that sample were used for TCR beta sequencing. Genomic DNA extraction from the blood cell samples was performed with the Qiagen DNeasy Blood Extraction Kit. What was sequenced was PBMCs. The TCR was taken from a man between 45 and 60 years old in good health and CMV-seropositive.

At the DNA level, the sequence is TGTGCCAGCAGTCCACCCCCTAGGGGCTATGGCTACACCTTC. It is translated as CASSPPPRGYGYTF. The V and J genes are TRBV28 and TRBJ1-2; D gene: possibly TRBD1, on 5 matching bases. The germline V gene supplies CDR1 MDHEN and CDR2 SYDVKM. The germline ends are 14 bases apart after V is trimmed by 5 bases and J by 4 bases. The CDR3 goes from the cysteine to the phenylalanine over 14 residues. The read is trimmed to its CDR3 DNA, 42 bases read in frame from base 1.